Given below is one T cell receptor beta chain in context. Its target is unknown. This record belongs to a study of T cell responses to AZD1222 COVID-19 vaccine. Regarding the study as a whole: Close to half of spike-specific TCRs reportedly recognize unmutated variant regions.

Here immunoSEQ multiplex PCR was the method, and the copy in TCRdb shows in-frame clones only, minus some. The sample shows 150,000 to 200,000 clones, approximately 90% of them seen only once. Germline-derived CDR1 and CDR2 are SGDLS and YYNGEE. The junction had 7 bases not matched to a gene; V was cut back by 0 bases and J by 5 bases. The CDR3 is 15 amino acids. The chain couples TRBV9 to TRBJ2-7; 8 bases are a match to TRBD1. The sample here was peripheral blood, taken on day 0 of AZD1222 vaccination. The clonotype comes from an adult in good health. The DNA of the CDR3 is TGTGCCAGCAGCGTAGTTCCAGGGGGCAGGGACGAGCAGTACTTC. Its protein product is CASSVVPGGRDEQYF.